This T cell receptor (beta chain) was retrieved from a study of shared clonotypes between healthy human individuals. Selected positively for CCR7 and CD45RO-negative, naive CD8 cells excluded terminally differentiated effector memory CD45RA+ cells. TCRdb's table, derived via immunoSEQ multiplex PCR, lists solely in-frame clones and lacks some. The sample holds roughly 850,000 clones; about 96% are singletons and the top ten take over 0.2%. Germline lookup yields CDR1 ENHRY and CDR2 SYGVKD. The V gene lost 4 bases and the J gene lost 5 bases, with 21 bases spanning the gap. The CDR3 spans 18 residues.

Specimen: naive CD8+ T cells sorted from blood. The rearrangement joins TRBV10-3 to TRBJ2-6; no reliable D call. The clonotype comes from a man aged 25-45 years in good health. CDR3 region: CAISAPACIQSRANVLTF. The CDR3, as DNA: TGTGCCATCAGTGCCCCCGCCTGTATACAAAGTCGGGCCAACGTCCTGACTTTC.